The next 26 T cell receptor beta chains were all read from a single sample in a study of T cell responses to AZD1222 COVID-19 vaccine. Sequencing used immunoSEQ multiplex PCR; TCRdb keeps in-frame clones, though not all of them. The data show 50,000 to 65,000 clones, over 80% seen once. Sequencing used peripheral blood, obtained 28 days after the second AZD1222 dose. Every receptor here comes from an adult who received the AZD1222 COVID-19 vaccine.

The chain couples TRBV5-1 to TRBJ1-6, with 8 bases fitting TRBD1. V was clipped by 0 bases and J by 7 bases; unmatched bases: 3. Germline assignment: CDR1 SGHRS and CDR2 YFSETQ. The CDR3 is 15 amino acids. Here the CDR3 reads CASSLGGTGNSPLHF. As DNA, the CDR3 is TGCGCCAGCAGCTTGGGCGGGACAGGCAATTCACCCCTCCACTTT. Looking up the rest from reference TRBV5-1 and TRBJ1-6 gives the full variable domain: KAGVTQTPRYLIKTRGQQVTLSCSPISGHRSVSWYQQTPGQGLQFLFEYFSETQRNKGNFPGRFSGRQFSNSRSEMNVSTLELGDSALYLCASSLGGTGNSPLHFGNGTRLTVT.

The V call is TRBV11-2, the J call TRBJ2-3, with D hard to call. Trimming removed 5 bases at V and 4 bases at J, with 7 bases between. The CDR3 has 12 residues. Germline CDR1 SGHAT, CDR2 FQNNGV. The chain's CDR3 is CASSRVADTQYF. DNA for the CDR3: TGTGCCAGCAGCCGAGTCGCAGATACGCAGTATTTT.

V gene TRBV28 combines with J gene TRBJ2-7, with 10 bases matching TRBD1. V was clipped by 4 bases and J by 2 bases; unmatched bases: 5. CDR3 length: 15 residues. Germline lookup yields CDR1 MDHEN and CDR2 SYDVKM. The CDR3 DNA sequence: TGTGCCAGCAGTTCTCCGGGACAGGGGACCTACGAGCAGTACTTC. Its translation: CASSSPGQGTYEQYF.

The chain uses TRBV13 and TRBJ2-3; no reliable D call. This CDR3 region has 14 residues. CDR1 and CDR2 from the germline V gene are PRHDT and FYEKMQ (reference sequence). V dropped 3 bases and J dropped 0 bases, with 7 bases sitting between them. The CDR3 loop reads CASSFGDSTDTQYF. CDR3 nucleotide sequence: TGTGCCAGCAGCTTCGGAGATAGCACAGATACGCAGTATTTT.

The chain carries TRBV7-2 and TRBJ2-7; TRBD2 aligns across 8 bases. After removal of 5 bases from V and 1 base from J, the junction contained 7 bases not matched to a gene. Germline CDR1 and CDR2: SGHTA and FQGNSA. CDR3 length: 15 residues. The CDR3 loop is CASSQTSGVSYEQYF. As DNA, the CDR3 is TGTGCCAGCAGCCAAACTAGCGGAGTATCCTACGAGCAGTACTTC. Full variable domain (remainder filled in from reference TRBV7-2 and TRBJ2-7): GAGVSQSPSNKVTEKGKDVELRCDPISGHTALYWYRQSLGQGLEFLIYFQGNSAPDKSGLPSDRFSAERTGGSVSTLTIQRTQQEDSAVYLCASSQTSGVSYEQYFGPGTRLTVT.

The V call is TRBV5-1, the J call TRBJ1-1; possibly TRBD1 for D (5 bases). The V end lost 3 bases, the J end lost 6 bases, and 15 bases lay between the germline ends. From germline, CDR1 is SGHRS and CDR2 YFSETQ. The CDR3 sequence is 14 residues long. The CDR3 nucleotides are TGCGCCAGCAGCTCGACGGCGGGGGGAGCTGAAGCTTTCTTT. This sequence encodes CASSSTAGGAEAFF. Full variable domain (missing parts from reference TRBV5-1 and TRBJ1-1): KAGVTQTPRYLIKTRGQQVTLSCSPISGHRSVSWYQQTPGQGLQFLFEYFSETQRNKGNFPGRFSGRQFSNSRSEMNVSTLELGDSALYLCASSSTAGGAEAFFGQGTRLTVV.

The chain links TRBV2 to TRBJ1-4; 8 nucleotides align to TRBD1. Germline V gene lookup returns CDR1 SNHLY and CDR2 FYNNEI. This CDR3 has 15 amino acids. The ends lost 9 bases at V and 1 base at J; junction bases unmatched: 7. Here the CDR3 reads CASRQGRGTNEKLFF. The CDR3 nucleotides are TGTGCCAGTCGACAGGGGAGGGGAACTAATGAAAAACTGTTTTTT.

The chain uses TRBV6-5 and TRBJ1-2; 9 nucleotides agree with TRBD1. The CDR3 sequence is 13 residues long. The V segment lost 6 bases and the J segment 2 bases; nucleotides outside the gene matches: 1. The germline CDR1 and CDR2 sequences are MNHEY and SVGAGI. The chain's CDR3 is CASRGTGNYGYTF. CDR3 sequence (DNA): TGTGCCAGCAGGGGGACAGGGAACTATGGCTACACCTTC.

The genes are TRBV4-2 and TRBJ1-2; D is possibly TRBD1 (5 bases). V was trimmed by 3 bases and J by 4 bases, leaving 12 bases between them. The germline V gene has CDR1 LGHNA and CDR2 YNFKEQ. This CDR3 is built from 14 residues. CDR3 sequence (DNA): TGTGCCAGCAGCCAGGGGACCCAGGGCTATGGCTACACCTTC. Amino acid sequence: CASSQGTQGYGYTF.

This sequence joins TRBV29-1 and TRBJ2-1; tentatively, D is TRBD2 (6 bases). V lost 7 bases, J lost 0 bases, and 13 bases lay in between. This CDR3 is built from 14 residues. Germline lookup yields CDR1 SQVTM and CDR2 ANQGSEA. The CDR3 DNA sequence: TGCAGCGACCGTGGGGGGAGCTCCTACAATGAGCAGTTCTTC. This gives the protein CSDRGGSSYNEQFF.

CDR3 sequence reads: CASSYEGTANQPQHF. The CDR3 region has the DNA TGTGCCAGCAGTTATGAGGGGACAGCGAATCAGCCCCAGCATTTT. This chain joins TRBV6-2 or TRBV6-3 and TRBJ1-5, with TRBD1 matching 7 bases. V was pared by 3 bases and J by 4 bases, with 6 bases of the junction left unmatched. Germline lookup yields CDR1 MNHEY and CDR2 SVGEGT. CDR3 length: 15 amino acids.

This rearrangement joins TRBV30 to TRBJ2-7; perhaps TRBD1 as D (6 bases). The germline V gene has CDR1 GTSNPN and CDR2 SVGIG (reference sequence). The germline V and J ends were trimmed by 8 bases and 6 bases, with 23 bases remaining between them. The length of the CDR3 is 14 residues. CDR3 sequence: CALDRDTLGGEQYF. CDR3 coding DNA: TGTGCCCTGGACCGGGACACCCTTGGCGGCGAGCAGTACTTC. The full variable domain, rest sourced from reference TRBV30 and TRBJ2-7, is SQTIHQWPATLVQPVGSPLSLECTVEGTSNPNLYWYRQAAGRGLQLLFYSVGIGQISSEVPQNLSASRPQDRQFILSSKKLLLSDSGFYLCALDRDTLGGEQYFGPGTRLTVT.

As regards this clone: The same CDR3 can be traced to other DNA sequences in this sample. The J gene is TRBJ2-5, the V gene TRBV18, with no clear D. Trimming removed 3 bases at V and 2 bases at J, with 1 base between. The CDR3 loop spans 11 amino acids. Germline V lookup: CDR1 KGHSH, CDR2 LQKENI. Written as DNA, the CDR3 is TGTGCCAGCTCACCGCAAGAGACCCAGTACTTC. Residues: CASSPQETQYF.

This clone occurred a few times. V usage is TRBV5-1 and J usage is TRBJ2-7, with D possibly being TRBD1 (6 bases). The CDR3 is 13 amino acids. Trimming shortened V by 4 bases and J by 0 bases, and 8 bases separated the two germline ends. Per germline, CDR1 SGHRS and CDR2 YFSETQ. CDR3 residues: CASSRDNSYEQYF. CDR3 in DNA: TGCGCCAGCAGCCGGGACAACTCCTACGAGCAGTACTTC. Supplemented by reference TRBV5-1 and TRBJ2-7, the full variable domain reads KAGVTQTPRYLIKTRGQQVTLSCSPISGHRSVSWYQQTPGQGLQFLFEYFSETQRNKGNFPGRFSGRQFSNSRSEMNVSTLELGDSALYLCASSRDNSYEQYFGPGTRLTVT.

This clone was recorded only once. V and J are TRBV3-1 (or the pseudogene TRBV3-2) and TRBJ1-2; 7 bases are shared with TRBD1. The germline V gene encodes CDR1 LGHDT and CDR2 YNNKEL (reference sequence). The CDR3 covers 13 residues. V was pared by 4 bases and J by 4 bases, with 3 bases of the junction left unmatched. The chain's CDR3 is CASSLRDSYGYTF. CDR3 nucleotide sequence: TGTGCCAGCAGCCTTAGGGACAGCTATGGCTACACCTTC.

The J gene is TRBJ1-6, the V gene TRBV2, with TRBD1 matching 7 bases. Trimming at V came to 7 bases and at J to 9 bases, leaving 18 bases not matched to a gene. This CDR3 is 17 amino acids long. CDR1 SNHLY and CDR2 FYNNEI come from the germline V gene. CDR3 in DNA: TGTGCCAGCATCACCACCCCCGACAGGGTCCGGGGTTCACCCCTCCACTTT. It yields the protein CASITTPDRVRGSPLHF.

This clone was counted a few times. The chain is built from TRBV7-9 and TRBJ2-7; the D is unclear. This CDR3 region has 17 residues. Germline V CDR1 and CDR2: SEHNR, FQNEAQ (reference sequence). Trimming took off 3 bases at V and 1 base at J, with 19 bases between the two ends. CDR3 sequence (DNA): TGTGCCAGCAGCTTTGACTGGGGAAGCAGTCTTTCCTACGAGCAGTACTTC. Translating it yields CASSFDWGSSLSYEQYF.

CDR3 DNA sequence: TGTGCCAGCAGCTTGTCACGGCAGGGAGTCGCCGGGGAGCTGTTTTTT. This gives the protein CASSLSRQGVAGELFF. The V and J genes are TRBV5-6 and TRBJ2-2; D may match TRBD1 or TRBD2 (5 bases each). The CDR3 is made up of 16 amino acids. Per the germline V gene, CDR1 is SGHDT and CDR2 is YYEEEE. Trimming stripped 1 base from V and 6 bases from J, with 16 bases between.

This clone was observed a single time. The rearrangement joins TRBV24-1 to TRBJ2-2; D might be TRBD2 (5 bases). CDR1 and CDR2 from the germline V gene are KGHDR and SFDVKD. This CDR3 region has 15 residues. With 4 bases removed from V and 2 bases from J, the gap between germline ends came to 10 bases. CDR3 DNA: TGTGCCACCAGTGAGGCGGGTCTTAACACCGGGGAGCTGTTTTTT. Its protein is CATSEAGLNTGELFF.

The chain employs TRBV7-2 and TRBJ2-1; D may be TRBD1 (6 bases). The V gene lost 1 base and the J gene lost 0 bases, with 7 bases spanning the gap. The germline CDR1 and CDR2 sequences are SGHTA and FQGNSA. The CDR3 covers 15 residues. The CDR3 loop is CASSLDRASYNEQFF. DNA for the CDR3: TGTGCCAGCAGCTTAGACAGGGCCTCCTACAATGAGCAGTTCTTC.

J is TRBJ2-7 and V is TRBV5-4; TRBD1 is a possible D gene (6 bases). The CDR3 totals 14 residues. Trimming stripped 4 bases from V and 2 bases from J, with 13 bases between. Germline-derived CDR1 and CDR2 are SGHNT and YYREEE (reference sequence). The CDR3 region is CASSLPGHPYEQYF. In nucleotides, the CDR3 is TGTGCCAGCAGCCTTCCGGGACACCCCTACGAGCAGTACTTC.

The rearrangement links TRBV2 to TRBJ1-1; 9 bases map to TRBD1. This CDR3 is 15 amino acids long. V shed 2 bases, J shed 4 bases, and the junction held 5 bases outside the gene matches. CDR1 SNHLY and CDR2 FYNNEI come from the germline V gene. The CDR3 loop reads CASSERDRASTEAFF. The CDR3 bases are TGTGCCAGCAGTGAACGGGACAGGGCGAGCACTGAAGCTTTCTTT.

This clone has a handful of counts. The chain combines TRBV6-2 or TRBV6-3 with TRBJ2-7, with D tentatively TRBD1 (7 bases). Germline lookup yields CDR1 MNHEY and CDR2 SVGEGT. Trimming left V 2 bases short and J 2 bases short, with 13 bases between. CDR3 size: 15 residues. The CDR3 sequence: CASSYRAGGPYEQYF. For the CDR3, the DNA is TGTGCCAGCAGTTACAGGGCAGGGGGGCCCTACGAGCAGTACTTC.

With regard to this clone: Different DNA sequences within this sample yield the same CDR3. This chain uses TRBV18 with TRBJ2-5; perhaps TRBD2 as D (5 bases). The CDR3 consists of 13 residues. Germline loops: CDR1 KGHSH, CDR2 LQKENI. With 6 bases removed from V and 5 bases from J, the gap between germline ends came to 13 bases. CDR3: CASSPLAGETQYF. As DNA, the CDR3 is TGTGCCAGCTCGCCTCTAGCCGGGGAGACCCAGTACTTC.

The V and J genes are TRBV24-1 and TRBJ2-5, with 8 positions matching TRBD1. CDR3 length equals 13 residues. Germline loops: CDR1 KGHDR, CDR2 SFDVKD. The V and J ends lost 9 bases and 5 bases, in that order; junction bases with no gene match: 7. This CDR3 reads CATAGQGLETQYF. CDR3 nucleotide sequence: TGTGCCACCGCCGGACAGGGCCTGGAGACCCAGTACTTC.

This clone was observed once. This chain links TRBV10-3 with TRBJ2-1; 10 bases map to TRBD2. Germline lookup yields CDR1 ENHRY and CDR2 SYGVKD. Trimming cost V 4 bases and J 10 bases; bases outside gene matches: 7. The CDR3 has 14 residues. The DNA of the CDR3 is TGTGCCATCAGTGGGACCACGACTAGCGGGGAGCAGTTCTTC. The encoded protein is CAISGTTTSGEQFF.